A selection of T cell receptor beta chains follows, all from one sample in a study of blood T cell repertoires in COVID-19. TCRdb keeps only in-frame clones here, not all; method: immunoSEQ multiplex PCR. The sample holds 35,000 to 50,000 clones, approximately 77% seen once. Sequencing was performed on peripheral blood. The receptor source for this set is a woman aged 70-85 years with acute or convalescent COVID-19. CDR3s include the opening cysteine and the closing phenylalanine or tryptophan.

TRBV5-8	TRBJ2-3	CASSSGLADITDTQYF
TRBV13	TRBJ2-3	CASSLGLRGADTQYF
TRBV18	TRBJ2-3	CASSPRFGGSTDTQYF
TRBV6-5	TRBJ1-5	CASSPDMLNWRQHF
TRBV19	TRBJ1-6	CASSPSGRGTYNSPLHF
TRBV19	TRBJ2-7	CASSPRDRSSYEQYF
TRBV6-1	TRBJ1-1	CASSERVMNTEAFF
TRBV14	TRBJ2-2	CASSQDRGTNTGELFF
TRBV14	TRBJ2-1	CASSQLRQASYNEQFF
TRBV7-2	TRBJ1-4	CASSLQGWGEKLFF
TRBV7-2	TRBJ2-1	CASSATSGSYNEQFF
TRBV2	TRBJ2-1	CASSFGEAEYNEQFF
TRBV28	TRBJ1-2	CASSSLFSTPLVRDDYGYTF
TRBV27	TRBJ2-3	CASSLKGVPTDTQYF
TRBV7-8	TRBJ1-1	CASSLNGANTEAFF
TRBV7-9	TRBJ2-1	CASSPRTSGSSYNEQFF
TRBV5-5	TRBJ1-6	CASSPTETDNSPLHF
TRBV19	TRBJ1-1	CASSMGGRWTEAFF
TRBV30	TRBJ1-6	CAWSVQGISPLHF
TRBV6-4	TRBJ2-3	CASSDRGETDTQYF
TRBV6-5	TRBJ1-2	CASSPGDYGYTF
TRBV27	TRBJ1-2	CASSLKRGYNYGYTF
TRBV28	TRBJ2-3	CASTRDYPGAYTDTQYF
TRBV15	TRBJ2-7	CATSRRQGPAYEQYF
TRBV28	TRBJ2-2	CANQDRNTGELFF
TRBV12-3/TRBV12-4	TRBJ2-5	CASSFRGPETQYF
TRBV24-1	TRBJ2-1	CATSDPDSLYNEQFF
TRBV29-1	TRBJ2-4	CSVDLLLNKNIQYF
TRBV6-5	TRBJ2-7	CASAGGWSSYEQYF
TRBV5-1	TRBJ2-2	CASRPTGGEIWNTGELFF
TRBV29-1	TRBJ1-5	CSVVMGAGDSNQPQHF
TRBV5-1	TRBJ2-1	CASSLAFSEQFF
TRBV19	TRBJ2-3	CASSEGLGTRGSF
TRBV7-2	TRBJ1-1	CASSFVTGGNTEAFF
TRBV7-3	TRBJ2-3	CASSFGRGDTQYF
TRBV19	TRBJ2-7	CASSVARVNEQYF
TRBV28	TRBJ2-5	CASRLTGSVETQYF
TRBV7-3	TRBJ1-1	CASSPGTGNEAFF
TRBV7-2	TRBJ2-1	CASSSRTSLFQNEQFF
TRBV11-2	TRBJ2-7	CASSLMAPQTYEQYF
TRBV7-2	TRBJ1-5	CASSQFKGGNQPQHF